The next 15 T cell receptor beta chains were all read from a single sample in a study of blood T cell repertoires in COVID-19. Using immunoSEQ multiplex PCR, the repertoire was profiled, and TCRdb retains in-frame clones only, with some absent. This table has under 350,000 clones, about 87% appearing once. Sequencing was done on a sample of peripheral blood. All receptors come from a man between 65 and 80 years old with acute or convalescent COVID-19.

The rearrangement joins TRBV7-2 to TRBJ1-2, with TRBD1 matching over 7 bases. The V and J ends lost 3 bases and 2 bases, in that order; junction bases with no gene match: 12. Per germline, CDR1 SGHTA and CDR2 FQGNSA. The CDR3 is 17 residues long. CDR3 loop: CASSLSRGTNLNYGYTF. CDR3 bases: TGTGCCAGCAGCTTGTCCAGGGGGACAAATTTAAACTATGGCTACACCTTC.

Concerning this clone itself: This sample also contains other DNA sequences that code for the same CDR3. The chain employs TRBV5-4 and TRBJ2-1, with 8 bases lining up with TRBD1. After removal of 0 bases from V and 2 bases from J, the junction contained 1 base not matched to a gene. The length of the CDR3 is 15 residues. Germline CDR1 SGHNT, CDR2 YYREEE (reference sequence). In DNA form, the CDR3 reads TGTGCCAGCAGCTTGGGACAGGGGCCCTACAATGAGCAGTTCTTC. Translation: CASSLGQGPYNEQFF.

There are a few counts of this clone. This chain uses TRBV2 with TRBJ2-7; D possibly corresponds to TRBD2 (5 bases). Germline CDR1 is SNHLY and CDR2 is FYNNEI. V lost 5 bases and J lost 4, with 9 bases in between. This CDR3 is 12 amino acids long. CDR3 residues: CASSIRGYEQYF. For the CDR3, the DNA is TGTGCCAGCAGTATCCGAGGGTACGAGCAGTACTTC.

The chain has TRBV7-8 and TRBJ2-1; 11 bases line up with TRBD2. With V trimmed by 5 bases and J by 1 base, 4 bases remained unmatched. The CDR3 is 16 amino acids. Germline lookup yields CDR1 SGHVS and CDR2 FQNEAQ. CDR3: CASSTSSGRSYNEQFF. CDR3 coding DNA: TGTGCCAGCAGCACCTCTAGCGGGAGGTCCTACAATGAGCAGTTCTTC.

This chain connects TRBV9 to TRBJ2-7; 9 bases line up with TRBD2. CDR3 size: 16 residues. The trim removed 0 bases at V and 0 bases at J, leaving 4 bases unmatched. Germline CDR1 reads SGDLS; CDR2 reads YYNGEE. The CDR3 protein is CASSVDASGTSYEQYF. CDR3 DNA: TGTGCCAGCAGCGTAGATGCTAGCGGGACCTCCTACGAGCAGTACTTC.

The V and J genes are TRBV7-3 and TRBJ1-1; 7 bases map to TRBD1. Germline lookup yields CDR1 SGHTA and CDR2 FQGTGA. CDR3 length: 15 residues. The V segment lost 3 bases and the J segment 8 bases; nucleotides outside the gene matches: 12. The CDR3 DNA reads as TGTGCCAGCAGCTTTACCGGGACAGCCTCATCAGAAGCTTTCTTT. Its translation: CASSFTGTASSEAFF.

The chain joins TRBV28 to TRBJ2-6; 7 nucleotides align to TRBD1. J lost 2 bases, V lost 6 bases, and 4 bases had no gene match. The CDR3 is 15 amino acids. Germline values: CDR1 MDHEN, CDR2 SYDVKM. The CDR3 loop is CASRTTGAGANVLTF. The CDR3 nucleotides are TGTGCCAGCAGAACCACAGGGGCTGGGGCCAACGTCCTGACTTTC. Complete variable domain (other parts from reference TRBV28 and TRBJ2-6): DVKVTQSSRYLVKRTGEKVFLECVQDMDHENMFWYRQDPGLGLRLIYFSYDVKMKEKGDIPEGYSVSREKKERFSLILESASTNQTSMYLCASRTTGAGANVLTFGAGSRLTVL.

This chain uses TRBV19 with TRBJ1-2; D remains unclear. Germline assignment: CDR1 LNHDA and CDR2 SQIVND (reference sequence). This CDR3 spans 16 amino acids. Trimming left V 6 bases short and J 0 bases short, with 17 bases between. The CDR3 DNA reads TGTGCCAGTAGCCGGCGAGGGCTGACTCCTAACTATGGCTACACCTTC. This gives the protein CASSRRGLTPNYGYTF.

The chain joins TRBV5-6 to TRBJ1-5; D is uncertain. The CDR3 has 15 amino acids. Trimming shortened V by 2 bases and J by 0 bases, and 9 bases separated the two germline ends. Germline V gene sequence: CDR1 SGHDT, CDR2 YYEEEE. The CDR3 loop reads CASSLRLYSNQPQHF. CDR3 coding DNA: TGTGCCAGCAGCTTAAGACTGTATAGCAATCAGCCCCAGCATTTT.

The chain uses TRBV28 and TRBJ1-1; D remains ambiguous. The CDR3 sequence is 14 residues long. Germline CDR1 reads MDHEN; CDR2 reads SYDVKM. V lost 3 bases, J lost 5 bases, and 13 bases lay in between. Here the CDR3 DNA reads TGTGCCAGCAGTTTGGGCCCAATGTTGACTGAAGCTTTCTTT. It specifies CASSLGPMLTEAFF.

The chain uses TRBV7-3 and TRBJ2-5; 8 bases agree with TRBD2. Germline CDR1 SGHTA, CDR2 FQGTGA. The V and J ends lost 5 bases and 3 bases, in that order; junction bases with no gene match: 5. The CDR3 length is 14 residues. CDR3 nucleotide sequence: TGTGCCAGCAGCCCGGGGGGGCAGGAAGAGACCCAGTACTTC. It yields the protein CASSPGGQEETQYF.

V is TRBV21-1 and J is TRBJ2-5; the listed D gene, TRBD2, was not tested against the DNA. TRBV21-1 is deemed a pseudogene. This CDR3 has 16 residues. The DNA of the CDR3 is TGTGCCAGCGCGCCCGCCGAGGGGACTAGTCAAGAGACCCAGTACTTC. Protein: CASAPAEGTSQETQYF.

This clone has just one count. One end of the junction varies from germline; a read error may be responsible. The chain recombines TRBV5-1 with TRBJ1-2; tentatively, D is TRBD1 (5 bases). This CDR3 spans 12 amino acids. Germline V gene data show CDR1 as SGHRS and CDR2 as YFSETQ. This CDR3 reads CASSFDSLGHTF. CDR3 nucleotide sequence: TGCGCCAGCAGCTTTGACAGTCTTGGCCACACCTTC.

The chain is built from TRBV6-6 and TRBJ2-5, with D perhaps TRBD2 (7 bases). The CDR3 consists of 14 residues. Trimming removed 9 bases from V and 2 bases from J, with 16 bases in between. CDR1 and CDR2 from the germline V gene are MNHNY and SVGAGI (reference sequence). Written as DNA, the CDR3 is TGTGCCAGTCGTGGGGGGGGCGGTCAAGAGACCCAGTACTTC. Its protein product is CASRGGGGQETQYF.

V usage is TRBV7-9 and J usage is TRBJ1-2; D unresolved. The CDR3 is 13 amino acids. Germline loops: CDR1 SEHNR, CDR2 FQNEAQ (reference sequence). V lost 1 base and J 7 bases, leaving 10 bases between the germline ends. CDR3 sequence: CASSLDLGSGYTF. The CDR3 DNA follows: TGTGCCAGCAGCTTAGATCTGGGCTCTGGCTACACCTTC. The full variable domain, completed using reference TRBV7-9 and TRBJ1-2, is DTGVSQNPRHKITKRGQNVTFRCDPISEHNRLYWYRQTLGQGPEFLTYFQNEAQLEKSRLLSDRFSAERPKGSFSTLEIQRTEQGDSAMYLCASSLDLGSGYTFGSGTRLTVV.